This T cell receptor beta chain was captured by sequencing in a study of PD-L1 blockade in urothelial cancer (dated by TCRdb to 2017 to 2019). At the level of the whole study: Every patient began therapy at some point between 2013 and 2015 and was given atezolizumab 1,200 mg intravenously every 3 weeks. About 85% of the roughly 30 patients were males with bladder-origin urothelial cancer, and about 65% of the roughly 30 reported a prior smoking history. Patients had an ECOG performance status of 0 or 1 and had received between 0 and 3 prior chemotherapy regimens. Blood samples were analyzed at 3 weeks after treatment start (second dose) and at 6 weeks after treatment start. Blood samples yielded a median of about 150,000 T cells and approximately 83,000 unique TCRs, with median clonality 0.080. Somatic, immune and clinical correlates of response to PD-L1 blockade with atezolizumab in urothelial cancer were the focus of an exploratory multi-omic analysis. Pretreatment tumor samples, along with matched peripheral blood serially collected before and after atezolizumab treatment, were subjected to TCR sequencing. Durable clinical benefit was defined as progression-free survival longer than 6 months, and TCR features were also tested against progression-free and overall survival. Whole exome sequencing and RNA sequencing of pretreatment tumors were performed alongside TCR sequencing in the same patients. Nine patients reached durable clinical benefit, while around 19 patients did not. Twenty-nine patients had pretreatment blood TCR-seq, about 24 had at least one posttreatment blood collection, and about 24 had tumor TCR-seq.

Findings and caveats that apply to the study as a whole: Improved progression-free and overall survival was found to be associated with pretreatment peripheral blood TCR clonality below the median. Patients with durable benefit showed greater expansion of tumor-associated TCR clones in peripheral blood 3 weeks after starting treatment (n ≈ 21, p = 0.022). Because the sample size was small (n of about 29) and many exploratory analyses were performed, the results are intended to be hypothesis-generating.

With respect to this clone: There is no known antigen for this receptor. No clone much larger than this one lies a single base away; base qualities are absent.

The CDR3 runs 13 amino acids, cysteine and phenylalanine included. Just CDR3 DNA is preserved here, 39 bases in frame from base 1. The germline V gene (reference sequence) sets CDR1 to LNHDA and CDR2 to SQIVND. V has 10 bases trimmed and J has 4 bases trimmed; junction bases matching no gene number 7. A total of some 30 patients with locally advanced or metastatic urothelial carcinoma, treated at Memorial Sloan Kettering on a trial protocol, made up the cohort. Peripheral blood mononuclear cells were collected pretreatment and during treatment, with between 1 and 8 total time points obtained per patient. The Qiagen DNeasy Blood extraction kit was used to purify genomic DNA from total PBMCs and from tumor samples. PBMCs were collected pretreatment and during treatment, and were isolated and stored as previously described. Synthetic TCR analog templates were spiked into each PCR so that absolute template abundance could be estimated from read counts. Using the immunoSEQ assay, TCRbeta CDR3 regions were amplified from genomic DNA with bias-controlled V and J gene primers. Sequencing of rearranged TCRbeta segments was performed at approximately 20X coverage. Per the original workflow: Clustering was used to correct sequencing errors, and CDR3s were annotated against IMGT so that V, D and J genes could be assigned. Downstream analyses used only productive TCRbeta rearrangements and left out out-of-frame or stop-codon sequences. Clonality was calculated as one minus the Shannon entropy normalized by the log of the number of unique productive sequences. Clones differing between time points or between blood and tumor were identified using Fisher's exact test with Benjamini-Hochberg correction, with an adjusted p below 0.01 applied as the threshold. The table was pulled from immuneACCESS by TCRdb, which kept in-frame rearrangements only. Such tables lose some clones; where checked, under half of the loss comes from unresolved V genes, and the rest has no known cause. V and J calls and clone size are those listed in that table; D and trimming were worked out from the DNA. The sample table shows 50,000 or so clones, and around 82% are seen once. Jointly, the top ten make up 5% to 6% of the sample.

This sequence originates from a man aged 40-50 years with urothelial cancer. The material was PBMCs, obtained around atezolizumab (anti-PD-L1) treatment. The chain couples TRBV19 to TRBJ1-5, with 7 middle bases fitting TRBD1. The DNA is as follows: TGTGCCACCGCGACAGGGAGGAATCAGCCCCAGCATTTT. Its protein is CATATGRNQPQHF.